This entry lists 32 T cell receptor beta chains sequenced from one sample in a study of CD8 T cells in ankylosing spondylitis. TCRdb passed the 5' RACE reads through MiXCR, listing each CDR3 protein once. This table has about 240,000 distinct CDR3 sequences, approximately 11% appearing once. The sequenced sample was blood, either unsorted or a sorted T cell fraction (not recorded which). Every receptor here comes from a male donor with ankylosing spondylitis or in good health (not recorded which).

For the CDR3, the DNA is TGTGCCAGCAGCGTGGAGGATACGCAGTATTTT. It specifies CASSVEDTQYF. The chain is built from TRBV28 and TRBJ2-3; D gene uncertain. CDR1 is MDHEN and CDR2 is SYDVKM in the germline V gene. Deletions cut 6 bases from V and 6 bases from J, with 7 bases between. CDR3 length: 11 residues.

This clonotype has a count of ten or more. V gene TRBV20-1 combines with J gene TRBJ2-3; 12 bases line up with TRBD2. Unmatched junction bases numbered 7, after V lost 3 bases and J lost 3 bases. The germline V gene has CDR1 DFQATT and CDR2 SNEGSKA (reference sequence). CDR3 length: 16 residues. CDR3 coding DNA: TGCAGTGCTAGGGGGCTAGCGGGGGGGCCAACAGATACGCAGTATTTT. This encodes CSARGLAGGPTDTQYF.

This clonotype was recorded at least ten times. CDR3 coding DNA: TGCAGTGCTAGAGTTGGGAACTCTGGAAACACCATATATTTT. Amino acid sequence: CSARVGNSGNTIYF. The chain has TRBV20-1 and TRBJ1-3; D not resolved. This CDR3 is built from 14 residues. The ends were cut back, 1 base at V and 0 bases at J, with 7 bases in the middle. Looked up from germline, CDR1 is DFQATT and CDR2 is SNEGSKA (reference sequence).

V is TRBV9 and J is TRBJ2-7; the D is unclear. The V gene lost 4 bases and the J gene lost 0 bases, with 14 bases spanning the gap. The CDR3 has 15 residues. Germline V gives CDR1 SGDLS, CDR2 YYNGEE. CDR3 bases: TGTGCCAGCAGCCCCCCGACTCCTCACTCCTACGAGCAGTACTTC. It yields the protein CASSPPTPHSYEQYF.

Many counts were recorded for this clonotype. CDR3 sequence reads: CSVERGARGNTEAFF. The DNA for the CDR3 is TGCAGCGTTGAGAGGGGGGCAAGGGGGAACACTGAAGCTTTCTTT. The V gene is TRBV29-1, the J gene TRBJ1-1; possible D gene TRBD1, 6 bases. Trimming removed 3 bases at V and 1 base at J, with 15 bases between. Germline V gives CDR1 SQVTM, CDR2 ANQGSEA. The length of the CDR3 is 15 residues.

This clonotype was recorded many times. This chain connects TRBV20-1 to TRBJ2-7; 8 bases fit TRBD2. CDR3 size: 14 residues. V shed 5 bases and J 1 base; nucleotides not matched to a gene: 7. The germline V gene encodes CDR1 DFQATT and CDR2 SNEGSKA (reference sequence). CDR3: CSAWESGRSYEQYF. In nucleotides, the CDR3 is TGCAGTGCTTGGGAAAGCGGGAGATCCTACGAGCAGTACTTC.

At least ten counts were recorded for this clonotype. This chain links TRBV5-1 with TRBJ2-5, with 8 bases that match TRBD1. The V and J ends lost 2 bases and 1 base, in that order; junction bases with no gene match: 1. This CDR3 contains 14 residues. Germline CDR1 is SGHRS and CDR2 is YFSETQ. The CDR3 nucleotides read TGCGCCAGCAGCTTTCAGGGGGCCCAAGAGACCCAGTACTTC. Translating it yields CASSFQGAQETQYF.

This clonotype occurred many times. V is TRBV12-3 or TRBV12-4 and J is TRBJ2-1, with no clear D. Trimming pared 3 bases from V and 3 bases from J, leaving 6 bases between. This CDR3 has 13 amino acids. CDR3: CASSFQDYNEQFF. CDR3 coding DNA: TGTGCCAGCAGTTTCCAGGACTACAATGAGCAGTTCTTC.

The chain recombines TRBV20-1 with TRBJ2-1; TRBD2 is a possible D gene (7 bases). CDR1 and CDR2 from the germline V gene are DFQATT and SNEGSKA (reference sequence). V was clipped by 1 base and J by 7 bases, with 11 bases between them. The CDR3 is made up of 13 amino acids. The CDR3 sequence: CSARVGGANEQFF. CDR3 nucleotide sequence: TGCAGTGCTAGAGTAGGGGGGGCGAATGAGCAGTTCTTC.

Ten or more counts support this clonotype. V is TRBV20-1 and J is TRBJ2-7, with TRBD2 matching 8 bases. Germline CDR1 is DFQATT and CDR2 is SNEGSKA (reference sequence). Trimming cost V 3 bases and J 3 bases; bases outside gene matches: 4. The CDR3 sequence is 13 residues long. In DNA, the CDR3 is TGCAGTGCTAGCAAGGGACTAGGCTACGAGCAGTACTTC. Translated: CSASKGLGYEQYF.

This clonotype has just a few counts. This sequence joins TRBV7-3 and TRBJ2-7; TRBD2 might be the D (6 bases). Germline V gives CDR1 SGHTA, CDR2 FQGTGA. This CDR3 region has 14 residues. The V and J ends lost 5 bases and 4 bases respectively, with 15 bases between them. DNA for the CDR3: TGTGCCAGCAGCCCCCAACCCGGGGGTTACGAGCAGTACTTC. Translated, it gives CASSPQPGGYEQYF.

This clonotype has a count of ten or more. The V gene is TRBV5-1, the J gene TRBJ1-5, with a possible D match to TRBD1 (5 bases). The CDR3 runs 15 residues. Germline V gives CDR1 SGHRS, CDR2 YFSETQ. V was clipped by 1 base and J by 7 bases, with 15 bases between them. The chain's CDR3 is CASSLSVGLGQPQHF. CDR3 nucleotide sequence: TGCGCCAGCAGCTTGAGTGTGGGGCTCGGACAGCCCCAGCATTTT. Based on the CDR3 plus reference TRBV5-1 and TRBJ1-5, the full variable domain is KAGVTQTPRYLIKTRGQQVTLSCSPISGHRSVSWYQQTPGQGLQFLFEYFSETQRNKGNFPGRFSGRQFSNSRSEMNVSTLELGDSALYLCASSLSVGLGQPQHFGDGTRLSIL.

Ten or more counts support this clonotype. The chain carries TRBV29-1 and TRBJ2-1; 8 nucleotides align to TRBD1. Germline V gene data show CDR1 as SQVTM and CDR2 as ANQGSEA. The CDR3 runs to 13 residues. The V gene end was trimmed by 7 bases and the J gene end by 2 bases; junction bases not matched to a gene: 4. The CDR3 sequence: CSAGTGAYNEQFF. CDR3 nucleotides: TGCAGCGCTGGGACAGGCGCCTACAATGAGCAGTTCTTC.

This sequence joins TRBV18 and TRBJ1-5; 10 nucleotides agree with TRBD1. The V gene end was trimmed by 3 bases and the J gene end by 6 bases; junction bases not matched to a gene: 5. The CDR3 runs to 15 residues. Germline-derived CDR1 and CDR2 are KGHSH and LQKENI. The CDR3 reads CASSPNRDRGQPQHF. CDR3 coding DNA: TGTGCCAGCTCACCGAACCGGGACAGGGGTCAGCCCCAGCATTTT.

A few counts support this clonotype. This chain joins TRBV20-1 and TRBJ2-1; TRBD1 matches 8 bases. The V and J ends lost 5 bases and 6 bases, in that order; junction bases with no gene match: 6. The CDR3 covers 13 residues. CDR1 is DFQATT, CDR2 SNEGSKA, per germline (reference sequence). The CDR3 DNA follows: TGCAGTGCTTACACCGGGACAGGCAATGAGCAGTTCTTC. It is translated as CSAYTGTGNEQFF.

This clonotype was observed at least ten times. The chain recombines TRBV15 with TRBJ2-5; D possibly matches TRBD1 or TRBD2 (5 bases each). CDR3 length: 14 amino acids. The germline V gene encodes CDR1 LNHNV and CDR2 YYDKDF (reference sequence). Trimming took 0 bases from V and 5 from J, leaving 10 bases between them. CDR3 bases: TGTGCCACCAGCAGAGATAACGGGGCGGAGACCCAGTACTTC. Translation: CATSRDNGAETQYF.

In its sample, this clonotype was seen a few times. This chain joins TRBV5-1 and TRBJ2-2, with 9 nucleotides matching TRBD2. The CDR3 length is 15 residues. CDR1 and CDR2 (germline): SGHRS, YFSETQ. V was pared by 4 bases and J by 1 base, with 2 bases of the junction left unmatched. The CDR3 coding sequence is TGCGCCAGCAGCAGAGCGGGAGGGAACACCGGGGAGCTGTTTTTT. This codes for CASSRAGGNTGELFF.

There are many counts of this clonotype. V gene TRBV6-5 combines with J gene TRBJ2-7; TRBD1 matches 7 bases. The V gene end was trimmed by 5 bases and the J gene end by 4 bases; junction bases not matched to a gene: 2. The CDR3 runs to 12 residues. The germline gives CDR1 MNHEY, CDR2 SVGAGI. CDR3 protein: CASSPQGYEQYF. In DNA form, the CDR3 reads TGTGCCAGCAGTCCACAGGGGTACGAGCAGTACTTC.

This clonotype appeared many times. This sequence joins TRBV29-1 and TRBJ1-1; tentatively, D is TRBD1 (6 bases). The CDR3 length is 16 residues. V was cut by 4 bases and J by 5 bases, with 23 bases left in between. CDR1 and CDR2 from the germline V gene are SQVTM and ANQGSEA. CDR3 amino acids: CSVVFSGQGFSTEAFF. The CDR3 DNA is TGCAGCGTTGTTTTTTCTGGCCAGGGGTTTTCGACTGAAGCTTTCTTT.

The chain links TRBV6-1 to TRBJ1-5, with TRBD1 matching 8 bases. CDR3 length equals 16 residues. The germline CDR1 and CDR2 sequences are MNHNS and SASEGT. With 6 bases clipped from V and 3 bases from J, the junction kept 10 bases outside the gene matches. DNA for the CDR3: TGTGCCAGCAGCACATCCCGGACAGGGAACAATCAGCCCCAGCATTTT. This encodes CASSTSRTGNNQPQHF.

The table lists this clonotype with many counts. The chain combines TRBV4-1 with TRBJ2-2, with TRBD2 matching 7 bases. With V trimmed by 0 bases and J by 6 bases, 7 bases remained unmatched. The CDR3 totals 16 residues. Germline V gene lookup returns CDR1 MGHRA and CDR2 YSYEKL. For the CDR3, the DNA is TGCGCCAGCAGCCAAGAGGCGCTAGCGGAAGCCGGGGAGCTGTTTTTT. This gives the protein CASSQEALAEAGELFF.

The chain joins TRBV4-1 to TRBJ2-1, with D possibly TRBD1 on 5 matching bases. Germline CDR1 MGHRA, CDR2 YSYEKL. The CDR3 sequence is 14 residues long. The V and J ends lost 1 base and 8 bases respectively, with 12 bases between them. The CDR3 DNA sequence: TGCGCCAGCAGCCAAGTTGGGGCGCGTGATGAGCAGTTCTTC. Translating gives CASSQVGARDEQFF.

This clonotype was recorded a few times. This chain uses TRBV7-9 with TRBJ1-1; perhaps TRBD1 as D (5 bases). This CDR3 spans 16 amino acids. Germline V gene sequence: CDR1 SEHNR, CDR2 FQNEAQ (reference sequence). The germline V and J ends were trimmed by 5 bases and 2 bases, with 18 bases remaining between them. Here the CDR3 DNA reads TGTGCCAGCAGCGACTCCAGGGATCTCGTTAACACTGAAGCTTTCTTT. It codes for CASSDSRDLVNTEAFF.

This clonotype was observed many times. The chain joins TRBV5-1 to TRBJ1-2, with a tentative D call TRBD1 (6 bases). V gave up 4 bases and J gave up 2 bases, with 15 bases separating them. This CDR3 spans 15 amino acids. Per the germline V gene, CDR1 is SGHRS and CDR2 is YFSETQ. For the CDR3, the DNA is TGCGCCAGCAGCGCCGGATGGGGGGCCAACTATGGCTACACCTTC. The encoded protein is CASSAGWGANYGYTF.

This chain connects TRBV7-9 to TRBJ2-5; unclear D gene. Trimming removed 4 bases from V and 4 bases from J, with 16 bases in between. The CDR3 loop spans 15 amino acids. The V gene's germline CDR1 is SEHNR and CDR2 FQNEAQ (reference sequence). The chain's CDR3 is CASSSRGSPSETQYF. DNA of the CDR3: TGTGCCAGCAGCTCCCGTGGTAGCCCATCAGAGACCCAGTACTTC.

Points on this clonotype: This sequence may be a read error, since a much larger clone differs from it by one base. This chain uses TRBV10-3 with TRBJ1-1; TRBD1 agrees at 7 bases. Germline V gene data show CDR1 as ENHRY and CDR2 as SYGVKD. The CDR3 loop spans 14 amino acids. This CDR3 is CVISEAGGNTEAFF. In DNA, the CDR3 is TGTGTCATCAGTGAAGCAGGGGGGAACACTGAAGCTTTCTTT.

This clonotype has at least ten counts. CDR3 coding DNA: TGTGCCAGCAGTTTTATGGACAGGGGAGTAGCTTTCTTT. As protein: CASSFMDRGVAFF. The chain recombines TRBV12-3 or TRBV12-4 with TRBJ1-1, with 9 nucleotides matching TRBD1. J was trimmed by 10 bases and V by 3 bases; bases with no gene match: 6. The CDR3 has 13 amino acids.

This clonotype was recorded at least ten times. J is TRBJ1-2 and V is TRBV6-5; D is possibly TRBD1 (5 bases). V lost 4 bases, J lost 7 bases, and 13 bases lay in between. Germline values: CDR1 MNHEY, CDR2 SVGAGI. The CDR3 length is 13 residues. This CDR3 reads CASSSGGGRGYTF. The DNA for the CDR3 is TGTGCCAGCAGTTCGGGCGGGGGTCGTGGCTACACCTTC.

This clonotype was recorded at least ten times. This sequence joins TRBV20-1 and TRBJ2-1, with TRBD2 matching over 8 bases. CDR1 and CDR2 (germline): DFQATT, SNEGSKA (reference sequence). The trim removed 5 bases at V and 5 bases at J, leaving 8 bases unmatched. The length of the CDR3 is 14 residues. The CDR3 bases are TGCAGTGCTGGACTAGCAGCGGTTAACAATGAGCAGTTCTTC. Its translation: CSAGLAAVNNEQFF.

This clonotype was seen repeatedly, ten times or more. This chain connects TRBV12-3 or TRBV12-4 to TRBJ1-2; no reliable D call. This CDR3 comprises 14 residues. V lost 4 bases and J 8 bases, leaving 17 bases between the germline ends. Here the CDR3 DNA reads TGTGCCAGCAGTTCCAGCCTCACGTTAAACGGCTACACCTTC. It is translated as CASSSSLTLNGYTF.

This clonotype was seen ten or more times. An end of the junction differs from the germline gene, which may be a read error. V and J are TRBV10-3 and TRBJ2-3; 8 nucleotides agree with TRBD2. The CDR3 is 12 residues long. The germline gives CDR1 ENHRY, CDR2 SYGVKD. CDR3 nucleotide sequence: TGTGCCATCAGCTCGGGGGGGCTGACGCAGTACTTT. This sequence encodes CAISSGGLTQYF.

This chain connects TRBV7-9 to TRBJ2-2; D not resolved. CDR1 and CDR2 from the germline V gene are SEHNR and FQNEAQ (reference sequence). The CDR3 is 13 amino acids. V lost 5 bases to trimming and J lost 5 bases, with 9 bases between them. For the CDR3, the DNA is TGTGCCAGCAGCCCTGGTCTGACCGGGGAGCTGTTTTTT. This sequence encodes CASSPGLTGELFF.